This T cell receptor (beta chain) is drawn from a study of blood T cells in healthy people across ages. Notes on the study in general: More naive CD4+ cells and higher diversity marked long-lived donors relative to aged donors.

This clonotype was observed a handful of times. The antigen is not known. The use of a sample-barcoded 5' primer and a J-beta primer mix characterized a second PCR of roughly 7 to 11 cycles. The template-switch adaptor was a 5' adaptor with 12 random nucleotides. It tagged each cDNA molecule. From the 5' RACE reads, TCRdb called clonotypes with MiXCR, one entry per CDR3 protein. Of 1.6 million or so distinct CDR3 sequences in the sample, around 35% were seen once. The trim removed 4 bases at V and 2 bases at J, leaving 11 bases unmatched. The CDR3 is made up of 18 amino acids. CDR1 DFQATT and CDR2 SNEGSKA come from the germline V gene (reference sequence).

Sequenced: blood. This TCR came from a woman aged 25 to 39 in good health. The chain has TRBV20-1 and TRBJ2-3; 14 bases are shared with TRBD2. CDR3: CSATGLAGAVQVTDTQYF. Here the CDR3 DNA reads TGCAGTGCTACGGGACTAGCGGGGGCCGTCCAAGTCACAGATACGCAGTATTTT.